This T cell receptor (beta chain) was sequenced for a study of shared clonotypes between healthy human individuals. Only in-frame clones appear in the TCRdb table, and some are missing; sequencing was by immunoSEQ multiplex PCR. Of under 1 million clones listed, over 90% were seen once; the top ten hold under 30%. Between the trimmed V and J ends, which lost 3 bases and 6 bases, there was a span of 12 bases. Germline lookup yields CDR1 MNHEY and CDR2 SVGAGI. The CDR3 spans 14 residues. CD8 cells classed as naive were CD45RO-negative and positively selected for CCR7, excluding terminally differentiated effector memory CD45RA+ cells. All donors were Caucasian adults living in Nashville, Tennessee.

The sequencing sample was made of naive CD8+ T cells sorted from blood. The TCR sequence derives from a young man in good health. The gene calls are TRBV6-5 and TRBJ2-4, with D tentatively TRBD1 (5 bases). CDR3 sequence (DNA): TGTGCCAGCAGTTATGGGGCGCAAGGAAACATTCAGTACTTC. This gives the protein CASSYGAQGNIQYF.